This T cell receptor (beta chain) is from a study of T cell clonotyping in hematopoietic cell transplantation. Study as a whole: Cytoreduction preceded collection of pretransplant recipient samples.

General study results and limits: CD4 and CD8 repertoire contributions could not be separated without sorting. Few recipient clonotypes overlapped donors; over 97% were de novo at given depth.

Sequenced by immunoSEQ multiplex PCR; TCRdb stores in-frame clones only, minus some. Among about 29,000 clones listed, 65% to 80% were seen once. With regard to this clone: Its antigen is not known.

Time point meaning: recipient sample about 28 days before transplant, after cytoreduction. This CDR3 is 15 amino acids long. V lost 5 bases and J lost 2, with 13 bases in between. CDR1 and CDR2 (germline): SGHNT, YENEEA. The sample consisted of peripheral blood mononuclear cells, taken before stem cell transplant. The receptor's source is a woman aged 25 to 39 with chronic myeloid leukemia. Some clones in this sample may be carry-over from other donors' samples. The chain couples TRBV11-3 to TRBJ2-1, with D possibly being TRBD2 (6 bases). The CDR3 region has the DNA TGTGCCAGCAGCCTACGGGGACTCACCTACAATGAGCAGTTCTTC. Encoded protein: CASSLRGLTYNEQFF.